This T cell receptor beta chain was observed in a study of shared clonotypes between healthy human individuals. Profiled with immunoSEQ multiplex PCR; TCRdb holds only in-frame clones, not every one. The sample records roughly 1,100,000 clones, around 74% being singletons. This clone was seen only once. The CDR3 loop spans 15 amino acids. Trimming stripped 4 bases from V and 8 bases from J, with 18 bases between. Germline V lookup: CDR1 SGHDT, CDR2 YYEEEE. The sequence derives from a man between 18 and 29 years old in good health. The rearrangement links TRBV5-6 to TRBJ1-4; possible D gene TRBD1, 5 bases. The sequenced material came from memory CD4+ T cells sorted from blood. The subset: CD45RA-negative fraction. The CDR3 loop reads CASSTEAGRLEKLFF. The CDR3, as DNA: TGTGCCAGCAGCACAGAGGCAGGGCGGTTGGAAAAACTGTTTTTT. The full variable domain, rest sourced from reference TRBV5-6 and TRBJ1-4, is DAGVTQSPTHLIKTRGQQVTLRCSPKSGHDTVSWYQQALGQGPQFIFQYYEEEERQRGNFPDRFSGHQFPNYSSELNVNALLLGDSALYLCASSTEAGRLEKLFFGSGTQLSVL.